The 26 T cell receptor beta chains presented below share a single source sample, sequenced in a study of T cell repertoires in cytomegalovirus infection. These receptors have no identified antigens. TCRdb re-called the reads through MiXCR, storing one row per CDR3 protein. The repertoire holds approximately 990,000 distinct CDR3 sequences, with around 30% as singletons. The sample was cultured CD8+ T cells from PBMCs, taken from culture after CMV antigen stimulation. These receptor sequences come from a human donor in good health (CMV status not recorded). Some clones in this sample may be carry-over from other donors' samples.

The rearrangement links TRBV10-3 to TRBJ1-3; D might be TRBD1 (6 bases). The CDR3 is 15 residues long. Germline CDR1 ENHRY, CDR2 SYGVKD. The V and J ends lost 2 bases and 0 bases respectively, with 8 bases between them. DNA for the CDR3: TGTGCCATCAGTGAGGGACAGATCTCTGGAAACACCATATATTTT. Translated: CAISEGQISGNTIYF.

This clonotype has more than one count but fewer than ten. V usage is TRBV12-5 and J usage is TRBJ2-1, with 8 bases identical to TRBD2. The V and J ends lost 1 base and 5 bases, in that order; junction bases with no gene match: 4. CDR1 is LGHNT, CDR2 FRNRAP, per germline. The CDR3 extends over 15 amino acids. CDR3 nucleotide sequence: TGTGCTAGTGGTTTGGGACTAGCGAGGGACAATGAGCAGTTCTTC. Translated, it gives CASGLGLARDNEQFF.

This clonotype was seen more than once but under ten times. The chain links TRBV19 to TRBJ2-5, with D possibly being TRBD2 (7 bases). V lost 8 bases and J lost 4, with 17 bases in between. This CDR3 spans 14 amino acids. Germline loops: CDR1 LNHDA, CDR2 SQIVND (reference sequence). This CDR3 is CASPVRGAGETQYF. In nucleotides, the CDR3 is TGTGCCAGTCCGGTCCGGGGGGCGGGAGAGACCCAGTACTTC. The variable domain in full, with the rest retrieved from reference TRBV19 and TRBJ2-5, is DGGITQSPKYLFRKEGQNVTLSCEQNLNHDAMYWYRQDPGQGLRLIYYSQIVNDFQKGDIAEGYSVSREKKESFPLTVTSAQKNPTAFYLCASPVRGAGETQYFGPGTRLLVL.

This clonotype has only a few counts. The chain employs TRBV19 and TRBJ2-3; D is undetermined. The CDR3 is made up of 16 amino acids. Germline CDR1 is LNHDA and CDR2 is SQIVND (reference sequence). V was shortened by 5 bases and J by 0 bases, with 15 bases between the two germline ends. The CDR3: CASSPVGYGSTDTQYF. CDR3 nucleotide sequence: TGTGCCAGTAGTCCCGTAGGGTATGGAAGCACAGATACGCAGTATTTT.

The gene calls are TRBV12-3 or TRBV12-4 and TRBJ2-7, with D possibly matching TRBD2 (6 bases). Trimming left V 5 bases short and J 0 bases short, with 8 bases between. This CDR3 region has 13 residues. The CDR3 DNA reads TGTGCCAGCAGTGGGGGGAACTCCTACGAGCAGTACTTC. Translation gives CASSGGNSYEQYF.

This clonotype was seen many times. The V call is TRBV7-2, the J call TRBJ2-2; D possibly uses TRBD1 or TRBD2 (6 bases each). Germline assignment: CDR1 SGHTA and CDR2 FQGNSA. This CDR3 has 17 residues. Trimming took 5 bases from V and 5 from J, leaving 21 bases between them. Here the CDR3 DNA reads TGTGCCAGCAGCAAAAGACGGGGGCCAGCGGGTACCGGGGAGCTGTTTTTT. Protein: CASSKRRGPAGTGELFF.

This clonotype was seen only a few times. This rearrangement joins TRBV5-1 to TRBJ2-3; D not resolved. CDR3 size: 15 residues. Germline CDR1 SGHRS, CDR2 YFSETQ. Trimming pared 0 bases from V and 0 bases from J, leaving 8 bases between. The DNA for the CDR3 is TGCGCCAGCAGCTTGGACCCGTCTAGCACAGATACGCAGTATTTT. Protein: CASSLDPSSTDTQYF.

Details on this clonotype: This may stem from a read error, because a much larger clone lies one nucleotide away. The gene calls are TRBV7-6 and TRBJ2-5; 7 nucleotides align to TRBD1. The CDR3 loop spans 18 amino acids. The germline V gene encodes CDR1 SGHVS and CDR2 FNYEAQ. In nucleotides, the CDR3 is TGTGCCAGCAGCTCCTACTCTGGTTGGACAGGATCTGAAGAGACCCTGTACTTC. Protein sequence: CASSSYSGWTGSEETLYF.

The chain combines TRBV4-1 with TRBJ1-5; D unclear. Germline values: CDR1 MGHRA, CDR2 YSYEKL. V dropped 0 bases and J dropped 9 bases, with 9 bases sitting between them. The CDR3 has 13 amino acids. In nucleotides, the CDR3 is TGCGCCAGCAGCCAAGACGGGGTAAGGCCCCAGCATTTT. Protein: CASSQDGVRPQHF.

The chain is built from TRBV29-1 and TRBJ1-1; no reliable D call. The V end lost 6 bases, the J end lost 2 bases, and 7 bases lay between the germline ends. The CDR3 runs 11 residues. From germline, CDR1 is SQVTM and CDR2 ANQGSEA. CDR3 nucleotide sequence: TGCAGCGTGACACCTAACACTGAAGCTTTCTTT. This sequence encodes CSVTPNTEAFF.

The chain has TRBV4-1 and TRBJ1-2; D perhaps matches TRBD1 (5 bases). This CDR3 has 14 amino acids. The V and J ends lost 1 base and 6 bases respectively, with 12 bases between them. CDR1 and CDR2 (germline): MGHRA, YSYEKL. CDR3 loop: CASSQVTGGDGYTF. CDR3 DNA sequence: TGCGCCAGCAGCCAAGTAACGGGAGGGGATGGCTACACCTTC.

The J gene is TRBJ2-7, the V gene TRBV10-3, with TRBD2 as a possible D gene (5 bases). The CDR3 spans 12 residues. CDR1 is ENHRY, CDR2 SYGVKD, per germline. V was trimmed by 7 bases and J by 1 base, leaving 8 bases between them. The CDR3 sequence: CAIMTGSYEQYF. The CDR3 DNA reads TGTGCCATCATGACGGGGTCCTACGAGCAGTACTTC.

This clonotype was counted a few times. The rearrangement joins TRBV12-3 or TRBV12-4 to TRBJ1-4; TRBD1 is a possible D gene (6 bases). The CDR3 covers 15 residues. Trimming stripped 5 bases from V and 2 bases from J, with 12 bases between. The CDR3 loop is CASSRTGTTNEKLFF. As DNA, the CDR3 is TGTGCCAGCAGTCGAACAGGGACGACTAATGAAAAACTGTTTTTT.

A word on this clonotype: At one boundary the junction diverges from the germline segment, which might be a read error. The chain employs TRBV6-6 and TRBJ2-3, with a tentative D call TRBD2 (6 bases). Germline V lookup: CDR1 MNHNY, CDR2 SVGAGI (reference sequence). CDR3 length equals 15 residues. The CDR3 region has the DNA TGTGTCAGCAGGTTGGGGGAGGCACTCACAGATACGCAGTATTTT. It specifies CVSRLGEALTDTQYF.

At least ten counts were recorded for this clonotype. The chain carries TRBV7-8 and TRBJ2-7; D may correspond to TRBD1 or TRBD2 (5 bases each). The CDR3 is 13 amino acids. Germline V CDR1 and CDR2: SGHVS, FQNEAQ. Trimming shortened V by 4 bases and J by 4 bases, and 11 bases separated the two germline ends. The CDR3: CASSSNGGYEQYV. The CDR3 nucleotides are TGTGCCAGCAGCTCCAATGGGGGATACGAGCAGTACGTC.

This clonotype has a count of ten or more. This rearrangement joins TRBV7-2 to TRBJ1-6, with D possibly matching TRBD1 (5 bases). Germline CDR1 and CDR2: SGHTA and FQGNSA. V gave up 1 base and J gave up 7 bases, with 11 bases separating them. The CDR3 has 15 residues. CDR3 in amino acids: CASSLERRGNSPLHF. The DNA of the CDR3 is TGTGCCAGCAGCTTAGAGAGAAGGGGAAATTCACCCCTCCACTTT.

V and J are TRBV27 and TRBJ2-1, with 9 nucleotides matching TRBD2. V shed 3 bases and J 7 bases; nucleotides not matched to a gene: 7. Germline V lookup: CDR1 MNHEY, CDR2 SMNVEV (reference sequence). The CDR3 sequence is 15 residues long. This CDR3 reads CASSFTSGYGNEQFF. The CDR3 coding sequence is TGTGCCAGCAGTTTCACTAGCGGGTACGGGAATGAGCAGTTCTTC.

This chain connects TRBV27 to TRBJ2-7; D possibly matches TRBD1 or TRBD2 (7 bases each). The CDR3 extends over 17 amino acids. Germline CDR1 is MNHEY and CDR2 is SMNVEV (reference sequence). Trimming took 3 bases from V and 3 from J, leaving 21 bases between them. The CDR3 reads CASSLLGGQGGIYEQYV. CDR3 bases: TGTGCCAGCAGTTTGCTAGGAGGCCAGGGGGGGATCTACGAGCAGTACGTC.

This clonotype was observed a few times. This chain connects TRBV6-6 to TRBJ1-3; D call uncertain. CDR1 and CDR2 (germline): MNHNY, SVGAGI (reference sequence). Between the trimmed V and J ends, which lost 6 bases and 5 bases, there was a span of 2 bases. The CDR3 is 10 residues long. The CDR3 is CASRRNTIYF. The DNA for the CDR3 is TGTGCCAGCAGGCGAAACACCATATATTTT.

This clonotype appeared many times. This chain connects TRBV7-9 to TRBJ1-2; 9 positions agree with TRBD1. Germline CDR1 SEHNR, CDR2 FQNEAQ (reference sequence). CDR3 length equals 17 residues. J was trimmed by 5 bases and V by 5 bases; bases with no gene match: 15. CDR3 DNA: TGTGCCAGCAGCCTGGGACAGGGAGAGTCCCTTTTTTATGGCTACACCTTC. It translates to CASSLGQGESLFYGYTF.

This clonotype was detected many times. The DNA for the CDR3 is TGTGCCAGCAGTTTATCGGGACTAGCGGGGAGCACAGATACGCAGTATTTT. Protein sequence: CASSLSGLAGSTDTQYF. The chain employs TRBV27 and TRBJ2-3, with 13 bases matching TRBD2. Germline CDR1 and CDR2: MNHEY and SMNVEV (reference sequence). This CDR3 contains 17 residues. The V gene end was trimmed by 0 bases and the J gene end by 0 bases; junction bases not matched to a gene: 0.

This chain uses TRBV3-1 with TRBJ2-5; weak D call: TRBD2 (6 bases). Germline V lookup: CDR1 LGHDT, CDR2 YNNKEL (reference sequence). The CDR3 is 15 residues long. The ends were cut back, 4 bases at V and 5 bases at J, with 17 bases in the middle. For the CDR3, the DNA is TGTGCCAGCAGCCCCGCTAGCGCGGGCGGGGAGACCCAGTACTTC. Protein: CASSPASAGGETQYF.

In its sample, this clonotype was seen a few times. The chain joins TRBV7-6 to TRBJ2-1, with D uncertain. V was cut by 4 bases and J by 10 bases, with 11 bases left in between. The germline V gene encodes CDR1 SGHVS and CDR2 FNYEAQ. The CDR3 length is 12 residues. In nucleotides, the CDR3 is TGTGCCAGCAGCTCACTCGCTGTGGAGCAGTTCTTC. Its protein is CASSSLAVEQFF. Variable domain in full (rest from reference TRBV7-6 and TRBJ2-1): GAGVSQSPRYKVTKRGQDVALRCDPISGHVSLYWYRQALGQGPEFLTYFNYEAQQDKSGLPNDRFSAERPEGSISTLTIQRTEQRDSAMYRCASSSLAVEQFFGPGTRLTVL.

The chain employs TRBV4-2 and TRBJ2-7; D is undetermined. Between the trimmed V and J ends, which lost 0 bases and 3 bases, there was a span of 6 bases. This CDR3 has 13 residues. Germline values: CDR1 LGHNA, CDR2 YNFKEQ. The CDR3 loop reads CASSQDHNYEQYF. The DNA of the CDR3 is TGTGCCAGCAGCCAAGATCACAACTACGAGCAGTACTTC.

This clonotype was detected ten times or more. The rearrangement uses TRBV7-9 and TRBJ2-5, with TRBD2 matching over 8 bases. Germline values: CDR1 SEHNR, CDR2 FQNEAQ (reference sequence). V lost 7 bases and J lost 3; bases outside the gene matches: 7. The length of the CDR3 is 14 residues. CDR3 loop: CASTTGTRKETQYF. As DNA, the CDR3 is TGTGCCAGCACCACTGGGACTAGGAAAGAGACCCAGTACTTC.

This clonotype was seen ten or more times. The genes are TRBV7-6 and TRBJ2-1; 8 positions agree with TRBD1. The V gene end was trimmed by 1 base and the J gene end by 5 bases; junction bases not matched to a gene: 4. CDR3 size: 15 residues. Germline loops: CDR1 SGHVS, CDR2 FNYEAQ. The CDR3 DNA follows: TGTGCCAGCAGCTTAGGACAGGGGAGCCACAATGAGCAGTTCTTC. Translation: CASSLGQGSHNEQFF.